Below, 25 T cell receptor beta chains from the same sample are listed, as sequenced in a study of T cells in Graves' hyperthyroidism and ophthalmopathy. The TCR beta CDR3 regions underwent amplification using RNA transcripts as the source. HTBI primers were employed in a first-round RT-PCR of the TCR CDR3. From the multiplex PCR reads, TCRdb called clonotypes with MiXCR, one entry per CDR3 protein. This sample carries a few hundred thousand distinct CDR3 sequences, around 43% of them seen once, and the ten largest clones take about 45%. Sequenced sample: peripheral blood or thyroid tissue (not recorded which). All receptors come from an adult woman with Graves' disease, either hyperthyroidism or ophthalmopathy (not recorded which).

The CDR3 DNA reads TGTGCCAGTAGGCGGGGGCGCTTGGACACTGAAGCTTTCTTT. This translates into CASRRGRLDTEAFF. The chain has TRBV19 and TRBJ1-1; tentative D call: TRBD1 (6 bases). CDR3 length: 14 residues. Germline CDR1 and CDR2: LNHDA and SQIVND (reference sequence). V was shortened by 6 bases and J by 3 bases, with 14 bases between the two germline ends.

This clonotype was counted between two and nine times. The chain has TRBV2 and TRBJ1-6; unclear D gene. Germline loops: CDR1 SNHLY, CDR2 FYNNEI. This CDR3 spans 13 amino acids. Deletions cut 8 bases from V and 7 bases from J, with 12 bases between. The CDR3 region is CASFPEGNSPLHF. DNA for the CDR3: TGTGCCAGCTTCCCGGAGGGAAATTCACCCCTCCACTTT.

This chain joins TRBV27 and TRBJ2-7; TRBD1 aligns across 7 bases. The CDR3 length is 15 residues. The V gene's germline CDR1 is MNHEY and CDR2 SMNVEV (reference sequence). V lost 6 bases to trimming and J lost 4 bases; unmatched junction nucleotides: 12. The CDR3 region is CASSPGTEEPYEQYF. DNA for the CDR3: TGTGCCAGCAGCCCCGGGACAGAGGAACCGTACGAGCAGTACTTC.

V and J are TRBV29-1 and TRBJ2-7; TRBD1 agrees at 10 bases. Germline loops: CDR1 SQVTM, CDR2 ANQGSEA. This CDR3 region has 17 residues. The ends lost 0 bases at V and 0 bases at J; junction bases unmatched: 8. The DNA for the CDR3 is TGCAGCGTTGAAGAGACAGGGGGCGAGCGGAGCTCCTACGAGCAGTACTTC. Translation gives CSVEETGGERSSYEQYF.

The chain employs TRBV10-3 and TRBJ1-1; tentative D call: TRBD1 (6 bases). This CDR3 comprises 14 residues. Trimming stripped 4 bases from V and 9 bases from J, with 18 bases between. Germline CDR1 and CDR2: ENHRY and SYGVKD. CDR3 bases: TGTGCCATCAGTGGACCAAGGCCAGGGGATAAAGCTTTCTTT. Amino acid sequence: CAISGPRPGDKAFF.

The table lists this clonotype with many counts. This chain connects TRBV15 to TRBJ1-1, with TRBD1 matching over 9 bases. This CDR3 contains 20 residues. Germline V gene lookup returns CDR1 LNHNV and CDR2 YYDKDF (reference sequence). The J segment lost 1 base and the V segment lost 1 base, leaving 16 bases of the junction unmatched. The chain's CDR3 is CATSRVFPVEQGARNTEAFF. The CDR3, as DNA: TGTGCCACCAGCAGAGTATTTCCGGTGGAACAGGGGGCGCGGAACACTGAAGCTTTCTTT.

This clonotype was seen at least ten times. V and J are TRBV20-1 and TRBJ2-2, with 7 bases matching TRBD1. This CDR3 contains 14 residues. The V and J ends lost 6 bases and 7 bases, in that order; junction bases with no gene match: 11. The V gene's germline CDR1 is DFQATT and CDR2 SNEGSKA (reference sequence). The CDR3 protein is CSAFDRAAYGELFF. In DNA, the CDR3 is TGCAGTGCCTTCGACAGGGCGGCGTACGGGGAGCTGTTTTTT.

This clonotype was seen a handful of times. The CDR3 region has the DNA TGTGCCAGCAGTTACCCGGGACCCAAGGGCTACGAGCAGTACTTC. It encodes CASSYPGPKGYEQYF. This chain joins TRBV6-8 and TRBJ2-7; TRBD1 or TRBD2 may be the D gene (5 bases each). This CDR3 has 15 residues. With 2 bases removed from V and 3 bases from J, the gap between germline ends came to 14 bases. Germline lookup yields CDR1 MNHGY and CDR2 SAAAGT.

This rearrangement joins TRBV25-1 to TRBJ2-5; 12 bases match TRBD2. Germline V gene lookup returns CDR1 MGHDK and CDR2 SYGVNS. This CDR3 has 17 amino acids. V dropped 1 base and J dropped 2; count of bases not matched to a gene: 5. CDR3 sequence reads: CASSEFRLAGGQETQYF. The CDR3 nucleotides read TGTGCCAGCAGTGAATTTAGGCTAGCGGGAGGGCAAGAGACCCAGTACTTC.

This clonotype was counted once. The V call is TRBV10-3, the J call TRBJ2-5; 8 positions agree with TRBD2. V lost 5 bases to trimming and J lost 4 bases; unmatched junction nucleotides: 9. The CDR3 covers 15 residues. Germline V gene lookup returns CDR1 ENHRY and CDR2 SYGVKD. CDR3 residues: CAISNSAGGRETQYF. CDR3 nucleotides: TGTGCCATCAGTAATAGTGCGGGGGGTAGAGAGACCCAGTACTTC.

This clonotype was recorded many times. The chain combines TRBV4-3 with TRBJ1-1; D not resolved. Germline V gives CDR1 LGHNA, CDR2 YSLEER. The CDR3 loop spans 15 amino acids. The germline V and J ends were trimmed by 2 bases and 1 base, with 11 bases remaining between them. The CDR3 spells CASSQSPTSNTEAFF. CDR3 DNA sequence: TGCGCCAGCAGCCAATCTCCAACTTCGAACACTGAAGCTTTCTTT.

The chain recombines TRBV24-1 with TRBJ2-5; D possibly corresponds to TRBD1 (6 bases). Germline V CDR1 and CDR2: KGHDR, SFDVKD. The CDR3 loop spans 14 amino acids. V lost 3 bases, J lost 2 bases, and 9 bases lay in between. The CDR3 coding sequence is TGTGCCACCAGTGATCTGACAGGACAAGAGACCCAGTACTTC. Translation gives CATSDLTGQETQYF.

The chain joins TRBV6-6 to TRBJ2-7, with D uncertain. The ends were cut back, 2 bases at V and 0 bases at J, with 11 bases in the middle. From germline, CDR1 is MNHNY and CDR2 SVGAGI (reference sequence). The CDR3 contains 15 residues. This CDR3 is CASSYRSEPSYEQYF. CDR3 nucleotide sequence: TGTGCCAGCAGTTACAGGTCGGAACCCTCCTACGAGCAGTACTTC.

This clonotype showed up many times. The CDR3 sequence: CASSLGHLNQPQHF. The CDR3 DNA follows: TGTGCCAGCAGCTTAGGACACCTCAATCAGCCCCAGCATTTT. The chain employs TRBV7-8 and TRBJ1-5; no definite D call. CDR1 and CDR2 from the germline V gene are SGHVS and FQNEAQ. Trimming shortened V by 1 base and J by 3 bases, and 7 bases separated the two germline ends. CDR3 length: 14 residues. Supplemented by reference TRBV7-8 and TRBJ1-5, the full variable domain reads GAGVSQSPRYKVAKRGQDVALRCDPISGHVSLFWYQQALGQGPEFLTYFQNEAQLDKSGLPSDRFFAERPEGSVSTLKIQRTQQEDSAVYLCASSLGHLNQPQHFGDGTRLSIL.

V gene TRBV2 combines with J gene TRBJ1-3; weak D call: TRBD1 (6 bases). The germline CDR1 and CDR2 sequences are SNHLY and FYNNEI. The V and J ends lost 4 bases and 8 bases respectively, with 18 bases between them. The CDR3 has 15 amino acids. In DNA form, the CDR3 reads TGTGCCAGCAGTGGCTTACAGGGTTGGGAAGACACCATATATTTT. It translates to CASSGLQGWEDTIYF. The whole variable domain, filled in from reference TRBV2 and TRBJ1-3, reads EPEVTQTPSHQVTQMGQEVILRCVPISNHLYFYWYRQILGQKVEFLVSFYNNEISEKSEIFDDQFSVERPDGSNFTLKIRSTKLEDSAMYFCASSGLQGWEDTIYFGEGSWLTVV.

V usage is TRBV25-1 and J usage is TRBJ1-1; no clear D. The CDR3 covers 16 residues. Germline CDR1 is MGHDK and CDR2 is SYGVNS. Trimming took off 7 bases at V and 1 base at J, with 19 bases between the two ends. CDR3 DNA: TGTGCCAGCAACCCTCCCATTGGGGTAGGGAACACTGAAGCTTTCTTT. Encoded protein: CASNPPIGVGNTEAFF.

This clonotype came up a few times. The V and J genes are TRBV7-9 and TRBJ2-7, with a tentative D call TRBD2 (6 bases). V lost 4 bases to trimming and J lost 3 bases, with 16 bases between them. The CDR3 contains 15 residues. Germline CDR1 and CDR2: SEHNR and FQNEAQ (reference sequence). The CDR3 region has the DNA TGTGCCAGCAGCTCGGAGGGGTCAAACCTCTACGAGCAGTACTTC. Translating it yields CASSSEGSNLYEQYF.

There are many counts of this clonotype. J is TRBJ2-7 and V is TRBV7-9; 8 bases agree with TRBD2. CDR3 length equals 16 residues. The J segment lost 0 bases and the V segment lost 5 bases, leaving 9 bases of the junction unmatched. CDR1 is SEHNR and CDR2 is FQNEAQ in the germline V gene (reference sequence). This CDR3 reads CASSHLGGGSSYEQYF. The CDR3 DNA reads TGTGCCAGCAGCCATCTCGGCGGGGGGAGCTCCTACGAGCAGTACTTC.

There are a few counts of this clonotype. This rearrangement joins TRBV5-5 to TRBJ2-2, with D possibly being TRBD1 (5 bases). The germline CDR1 and CDR2 sequences are SGHKS and YYEKEE (reference sequence). V shed 0 bases and J shed 2 bases, with 17 bases lying between them. The CDR3 spans 18 residues. The CDR3: CASSLDGRAWGNTGELFF. In DNA, the CDR3 is TGTGCCAGCAGCTTGGATGGCAGGGCTTGGGGAAACACCGGGGAGCTGTTTTTT.

Note on this clonotype: With a much larger clone just one base away, this may be a read error. The chain couples TRBV12-3 or TRBV12-4 to TRBJ2-7; D may be TRBD1 (5 bases). The CDR3 runs 14 residues. DNA for the CDR3: TGTGCCGGCAGTTTGGGGCAGGGTATTTACGAGCAGTACTTC. Amino acid sequence: CAGSLGQGIYEQYF.

Regarding this clonotype: This likely comes from a read error, as the CDR3 has no conserved phenylalanine or tryptophan at its end. The chain joins TRBV6-2 or TRBV6-3 to TRBJ1-1, with D tentatively TRBD1 (6 bases). The CDR3 runs 13 residues. The V end lost 6 bases, the J end lost 0 bases, and 8 bases lay between the germline ends. Per germline, CDR1 MNHEY and CDR2 SVGEGT. CDR3 in DNA: TGTGCCAGCAGACAGGGTATGAACACTGAAGCTTTCTCT. Translating it yields CASRQGMNTEAFS.

This clonotype was seen ten or more times. This CDR3 is CASSVGHVGTQYF. The CDR3 DNA reads as TGTGCCAGCAGCGTAGGGCACGTGGGGACCCAGTACTTC. The gene calls are TRBV9 and TRBJ2-5; D is unclear. This CDR3 has 13 amino acids. Germline-derived CDR1 and CDR2 are SGDLS and YYNGEE. The V gene lost 0 bases and the J gene lost 7 bases, with 10 bases spanning the gap.

This clonotype was recorded at least ten times. This rearrangement joins TRBV19 to TRBJ2-7; no clear D. Trimming stripped 5 bases from V and 6 bases from J, with 17 bases between. The CDR3 runs to 14 residues. Germline-derived CDR1 and CDR2 are LNHDA and SQIVND (reference sequence). The CDR3 loop reads CASSSKSRSIEQYF. The CDR3 region has the DNA TGTGCCAGTAGTTCAAAAAGCCGATCGATCGAGCAGTACTTC.

This clonotype was detected many times. CDR3: CASSLRWGENSPLHF. For the CDR3, the DNA is TGTGCCAGCAGCTTGAGGTGGGGTGAGAATTCACCCCTCCACTTT. V gene TRBV5-8 combines with J gene TRBJ1-6; D is unresolved. Trimming stripped 1 base from V and 7 bases from J, with 12 bases between. The CDR3 runs 15 residues. CDR1 is SGHTS and CDR2 is YDEGEE in the germline V gene.

The chain recombines TRBV12-3 or TRBV12-4 with TRBJ2-7; tentative D call: TRBD1 (5 bases). V was cut by 7 bases and J by 3 bases, with 16 bases left in between. This CDR3 region has 14 residues. The CDR3 region has the DNA TGTGCCAGCACCGCCATGGGGCTAAACTACGAGCAGTACTTC. This translates into CASTAMGLNYEQYF.